This T cell receptor (beta chain) appears in the sequencing data of a study of blood T cell repertoires in COVID-19 (dated by TCRdb to about 2020). Study-wide context: Collaborator samples came from the United States, Italy and Spain and covered acute and convalescent phases of COVID-19. Sample metadata almost always included a de-identified subject ID, COVID-19 status, age in years and sex. Deeply sampled blood TCRbeta repertoires from subjects exposed to, actively infected with, or recovered from COVID-19 were included in the dataset. The samples were drawn from two sources: the first 160 participants of the ongoing ImmuneRACE study, and fewer than 1,500 subjects contributed by 6 global collaborators. Where available, HLA class I and class II types were obtained from metadata supplied by the sample provider rather than from assay-based typing. The material from the prospective study consisted of cDNA or gDNA derived from T cells, B-cell-depleted T cells, or PBMCs. A freely available public database, intended as a resource for researchers studying the immune response to SARS-CoV-2, is where the repertoires were released.

TCRbeta CDR3 regions were amplified from genomic DNA using the immunoSEQ Assay, a bias-controlled multiplex PCR. In the source study's methods: The number of nucleated cells in each sample was estimated by amplification of reference gene primers within the assay. Sequence reads were collapsed and filtered to measure the absolute abundance of every unique TCRbeta CDR3 rearrangement. For each sample, productive Simpson clonality was calculated as the square root of Simpson's diversity index over productive rearrangements. The table comes from immuneACCESS by way of TCRdb, which keeps in-frame sequences with V and J called. Part of the clones is missing from these tables; in studies checked, under half for an unresolved V gene and the rest for unknown reasons. The DNA was the basis for D and trimming; V, J and clone size are from that table. In all, the sample holds around 300,000 clones, and over 75% of those were seen once. The ten largest clones add up to 4% of the sample.

Whole blood was collected in K2EDTA tubes by collaborating institutions according to the institutions' own protocols. For TCRbeta analysis, collaborator samples were shipped as frozen whole blood, as isolated PBMCs, or as DNA extracted from either sample type. What the work shows at the level of the full study, not this receptor alone: The amount of clinical and demographic metadata varied by source and participant and was provided uncurated.

The CDR3 goes from the cysteine to the phenylalanine over 17 residues. Of all the DNA, just the CDR3 is kept, 51 bases in frame from base 1. V is pruned by 4 bases and J by 1 base, leaving 4 bases of the junction without a gene match. The germline V gene yields MGHRA for CDR1 and YSYEKL for CDR2. In the case of this clone: Its antigen specificity is not known. No much larger clone is present one base from it, and per-base qualities are unavailable.

Rearrangement joined TRBV4-1 to TRBJ2-2; TRBD2 lines up with 12 middle nucleotides. What was sequenced was peripheral blood. The TCR originated in a woman aged 50 to 60 with active or convalescent COVID-19. Read as DNA, the sequence is TGCGCCAGCAGCCCTCGGACTAGCGGGGTGAACACCGGGGAGCTGTTTTTT. It specifies CASSPRTSGVNTGELFF.